This T cell receptor beta chain was retrieved from a study of blood T cell repertoires in COVID-19. Study-wide background: The samples span acute and convalescent COVID-19 from the United States, Italy and Spain. PBMCs, B-cell-depleted T cells, or T cells were the source of the cDNA or gDNA that made up the material.

In the source study's methods: The authors estimated nucleated cell counts from reference gene primer amplification. TCRdb's table, derived via immunoSEQ multiplex PCR, lists solely in-frame clones and lacks some. That table gives V, J and clone size, and the DNA gave D and trimming. The repertoire includes about 75,000 clones, about 91% of them detected once, and around 6% sits in the top ten. The CDR3 totals 10 residues. The germline gives CDR1 DFQATT, CDR2 SNEGSKA (reference sequence). This clonotype originated in a woman between 70 and 85 years old with acute or convalescent COVID-19. Sequencing was done on a sample of peripheral blood. The chain employs TRBV20-1 and TRBJ1-1; D is uncertain. DNA for the CDR3: TGCAGCGCTCCGGGCACTGAAGCTTTCTTT. This translates into CSAPGTEAFF.